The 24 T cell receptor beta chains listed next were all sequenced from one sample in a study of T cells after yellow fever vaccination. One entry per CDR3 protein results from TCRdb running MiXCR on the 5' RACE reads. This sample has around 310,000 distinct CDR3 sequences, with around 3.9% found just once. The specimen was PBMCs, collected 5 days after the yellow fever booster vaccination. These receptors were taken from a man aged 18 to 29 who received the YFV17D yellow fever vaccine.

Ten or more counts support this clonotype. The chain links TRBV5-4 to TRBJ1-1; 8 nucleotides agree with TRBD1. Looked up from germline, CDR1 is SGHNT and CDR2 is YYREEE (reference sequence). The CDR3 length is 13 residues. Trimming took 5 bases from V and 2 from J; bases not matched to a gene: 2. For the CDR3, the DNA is TGTGCCAGCAGGGGACAGGTAAACACTGAAGCTTTCTTT. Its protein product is CASRGQVNTEAFF.

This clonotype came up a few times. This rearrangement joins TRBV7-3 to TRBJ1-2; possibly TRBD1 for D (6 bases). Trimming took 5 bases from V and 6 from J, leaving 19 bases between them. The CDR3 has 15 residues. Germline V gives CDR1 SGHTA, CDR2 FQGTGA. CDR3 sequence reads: CASSPTGFRYDGYTF. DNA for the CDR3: TGTGCCAGCAGCCCTACAGGGTTCCGTTACGATGGCTACACCTTC.

The CDR3 protein is CASSSVWVNQPQHF. As DNA, the CDR3 is TGTGCCAGCAGCTCTGTGTGGGTGAATCAGCCCCAGCATTTT. The rearrangement links TRBV14 to TRBJ1-5; D gene unclear. Germline V gene sequence: CDR1 SGHDN, CDR2 FVKESK. V lost 5 bases to trimming and J lost 4 bases, with 12 bases between them. The CDR3 consists of 14 residues.

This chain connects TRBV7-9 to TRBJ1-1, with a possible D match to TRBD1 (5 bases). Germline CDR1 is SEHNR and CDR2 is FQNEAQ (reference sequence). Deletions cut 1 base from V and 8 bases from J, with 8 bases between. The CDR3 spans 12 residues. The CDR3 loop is CASSLENREAFF. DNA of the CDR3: TGTGCCAGCAGCTTAGAAAACAGGGAAGCTTTCTTT.

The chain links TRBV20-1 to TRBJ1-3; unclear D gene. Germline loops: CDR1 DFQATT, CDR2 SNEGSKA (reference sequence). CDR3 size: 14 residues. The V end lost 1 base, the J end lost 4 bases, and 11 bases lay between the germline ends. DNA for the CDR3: TGCAGTGCTAGAGCCCCCGGAGGCGGAAACACCATATATTTT. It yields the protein CSARAPGGGNTIYF.

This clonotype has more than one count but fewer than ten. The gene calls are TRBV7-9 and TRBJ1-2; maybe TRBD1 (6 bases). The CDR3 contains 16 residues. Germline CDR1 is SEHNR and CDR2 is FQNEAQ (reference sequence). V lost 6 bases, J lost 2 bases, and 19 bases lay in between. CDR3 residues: CASRPKGVPSNYGYTF. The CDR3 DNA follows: TGTGCCAGCAGACCAAAGGGGGTCCCGTCCAACTATGGCTACACCTTC.

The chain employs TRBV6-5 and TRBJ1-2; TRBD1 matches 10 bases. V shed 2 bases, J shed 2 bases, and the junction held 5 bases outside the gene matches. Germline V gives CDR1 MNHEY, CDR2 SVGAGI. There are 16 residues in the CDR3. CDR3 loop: CASSYVPGQGNYGYTF. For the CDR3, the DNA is TGTGCCAGCAGTTACGTACCGGGACAGGGGAACTATGGCTACACCTTC.

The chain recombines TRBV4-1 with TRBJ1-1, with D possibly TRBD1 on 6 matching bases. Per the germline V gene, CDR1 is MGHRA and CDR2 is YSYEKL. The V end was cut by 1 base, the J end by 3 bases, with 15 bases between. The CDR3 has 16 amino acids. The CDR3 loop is CASSQGCGGPDTEAFF. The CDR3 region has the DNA TGCGCCAGCAGCCAAGGATGTGGGGGCCCCGACACTGAAGCTTTCTTT.

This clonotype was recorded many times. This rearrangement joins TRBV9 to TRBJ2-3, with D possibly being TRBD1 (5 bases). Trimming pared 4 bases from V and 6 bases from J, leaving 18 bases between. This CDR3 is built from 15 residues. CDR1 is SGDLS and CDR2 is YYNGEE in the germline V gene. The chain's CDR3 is CASSFAGALTDTQYF. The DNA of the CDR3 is TGTGCCAGCAGCTTCGCTGGGGCTTTGACGGATACGCAGTATTTT. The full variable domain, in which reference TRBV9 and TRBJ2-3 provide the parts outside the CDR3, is DSGVTQTPKHLITATGQRVTLRCSPRSGDLSVYWYQQSLDQGLQFLIQYYNGEERAKGNILERFSAQQFPDLHSELNLSSLELGDSALYFCASSFAGALTDTQYFGPGTRLTVL.

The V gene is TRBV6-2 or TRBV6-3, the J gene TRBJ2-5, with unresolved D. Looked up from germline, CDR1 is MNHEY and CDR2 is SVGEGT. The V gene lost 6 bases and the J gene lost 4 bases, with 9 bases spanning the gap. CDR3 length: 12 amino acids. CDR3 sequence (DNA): TGTGCCAGCAGAAACCCGGTAGAGACCCAGTACTTC. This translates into CASRNPVETQYF.

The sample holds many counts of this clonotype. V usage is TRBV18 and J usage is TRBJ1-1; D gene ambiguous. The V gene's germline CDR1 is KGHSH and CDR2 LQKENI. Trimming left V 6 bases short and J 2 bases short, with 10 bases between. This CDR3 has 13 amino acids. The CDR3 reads CASSPRDNTEAFF. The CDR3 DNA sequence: TGTGCCAGCTCGCCCCGGGATAACACTGAAGCTTTCTTT.

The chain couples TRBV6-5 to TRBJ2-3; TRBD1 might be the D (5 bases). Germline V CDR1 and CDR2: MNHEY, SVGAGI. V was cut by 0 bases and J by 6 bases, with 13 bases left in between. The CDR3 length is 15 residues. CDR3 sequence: CASSYSGAEQDTQYF. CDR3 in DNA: TGTGCCAGCAGTTACTCAGGGGCTGAGCAGGATACGCAGTATTTT.

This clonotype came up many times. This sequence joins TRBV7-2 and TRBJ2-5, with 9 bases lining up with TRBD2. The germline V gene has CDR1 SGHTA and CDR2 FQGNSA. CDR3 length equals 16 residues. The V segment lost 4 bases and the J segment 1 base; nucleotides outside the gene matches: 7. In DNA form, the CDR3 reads TGTGCCAGCAGCTCAAGTAGCGGGGGCTCCCAAGAGACCCAGTACTTC. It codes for CASSSSSGGSQETQYF. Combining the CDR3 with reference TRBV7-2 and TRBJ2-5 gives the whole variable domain GAGVSQSPSNKVTEKGKDVELRCDPISGHTALYWYRQSLGQGLEFLIYFQGNSAPDKSGLPSDRFSAERTGGSVSTLTIQRTQQEDSAVYLCASSSSSGGSQETQYFGPGTRLLVL.

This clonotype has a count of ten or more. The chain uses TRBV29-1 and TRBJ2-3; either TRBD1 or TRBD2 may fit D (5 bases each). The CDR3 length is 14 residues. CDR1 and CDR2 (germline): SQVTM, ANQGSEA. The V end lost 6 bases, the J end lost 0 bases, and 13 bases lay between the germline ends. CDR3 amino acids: CSVGRDRSTDTQYF. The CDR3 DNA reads TGCAGCGTAGGCCGGGACCGTAGCACAGATACGCAGTATTTT.

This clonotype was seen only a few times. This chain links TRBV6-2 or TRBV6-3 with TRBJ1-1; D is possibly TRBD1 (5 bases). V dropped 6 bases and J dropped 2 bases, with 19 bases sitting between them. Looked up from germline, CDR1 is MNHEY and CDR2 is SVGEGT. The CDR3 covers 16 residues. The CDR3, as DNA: TGTGCCAGCAGCCGCGACCCCCGGGACTTCAACACTGAAGCTTTCTTT. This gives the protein CASSRDPRDFNTEAFF.

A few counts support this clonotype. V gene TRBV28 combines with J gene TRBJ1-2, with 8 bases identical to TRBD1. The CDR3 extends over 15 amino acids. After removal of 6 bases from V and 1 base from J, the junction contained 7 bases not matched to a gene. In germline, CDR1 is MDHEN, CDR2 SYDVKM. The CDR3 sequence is CASSQGAGHNYGYTF. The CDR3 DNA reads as TGTGCCAGCAGCCAGGGGGCAGGACATAACTATGGCTACACCTTC.

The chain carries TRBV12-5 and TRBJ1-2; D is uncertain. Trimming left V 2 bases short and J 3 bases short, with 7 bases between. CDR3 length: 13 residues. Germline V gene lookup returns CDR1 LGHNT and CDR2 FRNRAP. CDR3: CASGLISDYGYTF. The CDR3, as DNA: TGTGCTAGTGGTTTGATTAGCGACTATGGCTACACCTTC.

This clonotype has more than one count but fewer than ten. This chain's CDR3 is CASSPRTSGYNEQFF. The CDR3, as DNA: TGTGCCAGTAGTCCCCGGACTAGCGGATACAATGAGCAGTTCTTC. This sequence joins TRBV19 and TRBJ2-1, with 10 bases fitting TRBD2. J lost 4 bases, V lost 5 bases, and 5 bases had no gene match. This CDR3 region has 15 residues. Germline CDR1 LNHDA, CDR2 SQIVND (reference sequence).

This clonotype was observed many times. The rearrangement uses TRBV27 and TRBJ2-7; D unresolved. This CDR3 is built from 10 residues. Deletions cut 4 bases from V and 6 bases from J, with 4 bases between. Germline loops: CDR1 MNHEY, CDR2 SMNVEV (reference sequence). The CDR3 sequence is CASSSPEQYF. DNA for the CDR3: TGTGCCAGCAGTTCACCCGAGCAGTACTTC.

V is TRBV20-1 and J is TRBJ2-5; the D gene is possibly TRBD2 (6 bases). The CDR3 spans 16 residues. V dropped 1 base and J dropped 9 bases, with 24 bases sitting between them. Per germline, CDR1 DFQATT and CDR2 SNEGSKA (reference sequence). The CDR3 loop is CSARGPSGGSRWAQYF. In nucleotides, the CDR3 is TGCAGTGCTAGAGGACCCTCTGGGGGGTCAAGGTGGGCCCAGTACTTC.

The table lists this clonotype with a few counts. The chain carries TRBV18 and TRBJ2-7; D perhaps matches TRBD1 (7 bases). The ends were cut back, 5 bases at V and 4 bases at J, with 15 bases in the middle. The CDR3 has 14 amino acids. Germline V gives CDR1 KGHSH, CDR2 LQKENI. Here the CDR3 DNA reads TGTGCCAGCTCATCGACGACAGGGACTTACGAGCAGTACGTC. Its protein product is CASSSTTGTYEQYV.

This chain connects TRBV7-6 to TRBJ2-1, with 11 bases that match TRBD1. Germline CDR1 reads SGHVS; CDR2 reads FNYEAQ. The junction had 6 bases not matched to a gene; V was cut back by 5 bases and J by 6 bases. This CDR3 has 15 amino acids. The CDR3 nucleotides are TGTGCCAGCAGCGGCCCGGGACAGGGGGTCAATGAGCAGTTCTTC. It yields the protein CASSGPGQGVNEQFF.

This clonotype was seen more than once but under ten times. The CDR3 protein is CSVEWNTEAFF. CDR3 DNA: TGCAGCGTTGAATGGAACACTGAAGCTTTCTTT. This chain links TRBV29-1 with TRBJ1-1; D is ambiguous. This CDR3 spans 11 amino acids. The V end lost 2 bases, the J end lost 1 base, and 2 bases lay between the germline ends. The V gene's germline CDR1 is SQVTM and CDR2 ANQGSEA.

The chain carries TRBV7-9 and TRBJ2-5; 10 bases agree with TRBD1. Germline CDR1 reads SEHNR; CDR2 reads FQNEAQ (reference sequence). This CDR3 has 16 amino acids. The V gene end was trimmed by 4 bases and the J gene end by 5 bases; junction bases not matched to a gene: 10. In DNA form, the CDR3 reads TGTGCCAGCAGCTCCCGGGACAGGGGAATAGAGGAGACCCAGTACTTC. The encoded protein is CASSSRDRGIEETQYF.